The rows below give T cell receptor beta chains drawn from one sample of a study of tumor-infiltrating lymphocytes in primary liver carcinoma. From the multiplex PCR reads, TCRdb called clonotypes with MiXCR, one entry per CDR3 protein. Here the sample spans a few hundred thousand distinct CDR3 sequences, around three fifths being singletons. The specimen was peripheral blood. All receptors derive from a woman in her 30s with primary liver carcinoma and hepatitis B virus infection. CDR3s include the opening cysteine and the closing phenylalanine or tryptophan. The D gene is left open where the match is weak. Not all rows give a size; the values are once, few, many and, for expanded clones, a class.

size	V	J	D	CDR3	DNA
few	TRBV5-5	TRBJ2-7	-	CASSLVAEGYEQYF	TGTGCCAGCAGCTTGGTGGCCGAGGGTTACGAGCAGTACTTC
many	TRBV6-5	TRBJ2-7	TRBD1	CASSYRGQNYEQYF	TGTGCCAGCAGTTACCGGGGACAGAATTACGAGCAGTACTTC
few	TRBV7-9	TRBJ2-5	-	CASSLLAFSGVTAQETQYF	TGTGCCAGCAGCTTATTAGCATTTTCGGGAGTGACAGCTCAAGAGACCCAGTACTTC
many	TRBV29-1	TRBJ2-1	-	CSVGASSYNEQFF	TGCAGCGTTGGGGCGAGCTCCTACAATGAGCAGTTCTTC
-	TRBV28	TRBJ1-2	TRBD1	CASSAGTGLVYGYIF	TGTGCCAGCAGTGCCGGGACAGGATTAGTTTATGGCTACATCTTC
-	TRBV6-1	TRBJ1-2	-	CASSDARYWDGYTF	TGTGCTAGCAGTGATGCCCGGTACTGGGATGGCTACACCTTC
few	TRBV12-3/TRBV12-4	TRBJ2-2	-	CASSFSRVYTGELFF	TGTGCCAGCAGTTTTTCCAGGGTATACACCGGGGAGCTGTTTTTT
many	TRBV29-1	TRBJ2-7	TRBD1	CSVATQGAYEQYF	TGCAGCGTGGCCACACAGGGGGCCTACGAGCAGTACTTC
-	TRBV5-8	TRBJ2-5	-	CASNLERHQETQYF	TGCGCCAGCAACTTGGAGCGGCACCAAGAGACCCAGTACTTC
-	TRBV5-6	TRBJ2-7	-	CASSLWGVVSEQYF	TGTGCCAGCAGCTTGTGGGGAGTGGTTTCTGAACAGTACTTC
-	TRBV28	TRBJ1-1	TRBD1	CASPPSLRQGRAGREAFF	TGTGCCAGTCCCCCCTCCCTTCGACAGGGGCGCGCAGGAAGGGAAGCTTTCTTT
-	TRBV12-3/TRBV12-4	TRBJ2-1	-	CASSLSGRALAELFF	TGTGCCAGCAGTTTATCTGGGCGGGCCCTCGCTGAGCTGTTCTTC
few	TRBV7-9	TRBJ2-1	-	CATTQRDTYNEQFF	TGTGCCACCACTCAGCGGGACACCTACAATGAGCAGTTCTTC
once	TRBV11-2	TRBJ2-1	-	CASSLGGCGYNVQFF	TGTGCCAGCAGCTTAGGGGGGTGTGGCTACAATGTGCAGTTCTTC
many	TRBV11-2	TRBJ2-2	-	CASSLKAGELFF	TGTGCCAGCAGCTTAAAAGCCGGGGAGCTGTTTTTT
-	TRBV5-5	TRBJ2-7	-	CASSLDGNSVVPYEQYF	TGTGCCAGCAGCTTGGACGGAAACTCGGTGGTTCCCTACGAGCAGTACTTC
-	TRBV30	TRBJ1-6	-	CAWSVKPGGMVALHF	TGTGCCTGGAGTGTGAAGCCGGGGGGTATGGTAGCCCTCCACTTT
few	TRBV4-2	TRBJ2-2	-	CASSQGVDTGELFF	TGTGCCAGCAGCCAAGGAGTTGACACCGGGGAGCTGTTTTTT
few	TRBV6-2/TRBV6-3	TRBJ2-1	-	CASSPDHLGPTINEQFF	TGTGCCAGCAGTCCCGATCACCTAGGACCCACTATCAATGAGCAGTTCTTC
-	TRBV12-3/TRBV12-4	TRBJ1-2	-	CTSTRSGGANYGYIF	TGTACCAGCACTCGGTCCGGAGGCGCTAACTATGGCTACATCTTC
-	TRBV4-1	TRBJ1-1	-	CARGHPLNTEAFF	TGCGCCAGAGGCCACCCCCTGAACACTGAAGCTTTCTTT
-	TRBV12-3/TRBV12-4	TRBJ2-2	-	CASSPRNRVAGELFF	TGTGCCAGCAGTCCCCGGAACAGGGTGGCCGGGGAGCTGTTTTTT
-	TRBV5-4	TRBJ2-2	-	CASSLGADPNTGELFF	TGTGCCAGCAGCTTGGGGGCTGACCCGAACACCGGGGAGCTGTTTTTT
many	TRBV6-2/TRBV6-3	TRBJ2-6	-	CASSRDGANVLTF	TGTGCCAGCAGTCGGGATGGGGCCAACGTCCTGACTTTC
few	TRBV6-6	TRBJ2-7	-	CASSYSTKKNEQYF	TGTGCCAGCAGTTACTCTACAAAGAAAAACGAGCAGTACTTC
-	TRBV29-1	TRBJ2-5	-	CNVEWGGQGETQYF	TGCAACGTTGAATGGGGGGGGCAGGGTGAGACCCAGTACTTC
-	TRBV29-1	TRBJ2-1	-	CSVSRDNEQLF	TGCAGCGTTAGCCGTGACAATGAGCAGCTCTTC
-	TRBV7-9	TRBJ1-3	-	CASSPLDRRGHTIYF	TGTGCCAGCAGCCCCCTCGACAGACGGGGCCACACCATATATTTT
-	TRBV11-2	TRBJ2-1	TRBD1	CASNTGQAEQFF	TGTGCCAGCAATACGGGACAGGCCGAGCAGTTCTTC
-	TRBV4-3	TRBJ2-2	TRBD2	CASSHGKAGGPGELFF	TGCGCCAGCAGCCACGGGAAAGCGGGAGGTCCCGGGGAGTTGTTTTTT
many	TRBV11-2	TRBJ2-5	TRBD2	CASSLVLAEETQYF	TGTGCCAGCAGCTTAGTACTAGCGGAAGAGACCCAGTACTTC
many	TRBV10-3	TRBJ2-3	-	CAISVGSQGPTDTQYF	TGTGCCATCAGTGTCGGTTCGCAGGGGCCCACAGATACGCAGTATTTT
-	TRBV30	TRBJ1-6	TRBD1	CAWDMTGTNNSPLHF	TGTGCCTGGGATATGACAGGGACGAATAATTCACCCCTCCACTTT
-	TRBV12-3/TRBV12-4	TRBJ2-7	TRBD2	CASNRTSVTPYEQYF	TGTGCCAGCAACCGAACTAGCGTTACTCCCTACGAGCAGTACTTC
many	TRBV5-5	TRBJ2-7	TRBD1	CASRFRDRSSYEQYF	TGTGCCAGCAGGTTCCGGGACAGGAGCTCCTACGAGCAGTACTTC
many	TRBV29-1	TRBJ1-2	-	CSVEDTAYGYTF	TGCAGCGTTGAAGATACGGCCTATGGCTACACCTTC
-	TRBV10-2	TRBJ2-1	TRBD2	CAGTDSGRKFF	TGTGCCGGCACAGATAGCGGGAGAAAGTTCTTC
-	TRBV18	TRBJ2-3	TRBD2	CASSPELAGTDTQYF	TGTGCCAGCTCGCCCGAACTAGCGGGGACAGATACGCAGTATTTT
-	TRBV6-2/TRBV6-3	TRBJ1-5	-	CASSPDGLNNQPQHF	TGTGCCAGCAGCCCGGACGGCCTTAACAATCAGCCCCAGCATTTT
few	TRBV12-3/TRBV12-4	TRBJ1-5	-	CASTLQANQPQHF	TGTGCCAGCACCTTGCAGGCTAATCAGCCCCAGCATTTT
-	TRBV28	TRBJ1-4	-	CASRLMGQWANEKLFF	TGTGCTAGCAGACTCATGGGCCAGTGGGCTAATGAAAAGCTGTTTTTT
-	TRBV2	TRBJ1-1	-	CASSEGQLNTEAFF	TGTGCCAGCAGTGAAGGCCAACTGAACACTGAAGCTTTCTTT
few	TRBV6-2/TRBV6-3	TRBJ2-7	-	CASSIRMGHEQYF	TGTGCCAGCTCTATCAGGATGGGGCACGAGCAGTACTTC
few	TRBV28	TRBJ2-1	-	CASSFRGGLGEQFF	TGTGCCAGCAGTTTTCGAGGGGGATTGGGTGAGCAGTTCTTC
-	TRBV4-1	TRBJ2-7	-	CASSQDRGRAYEQYF	TGCGCCAGCAGCCAAGATCGAGGCAGGGCCTACGAGCAGTACTTC
-	TRBV29-1	TRBJ2-5	TRBD1	CSAGDRGRTETQYF	TGCAGCGCCGGGGACAGGGGGCGTACAGAGACCCAGTACTTC
few	TRBV5-1	TRBJ1-4	-	CASSLSGYEKLFF	TGCGCCAGCAGCTTGTCGGGGTATGAAAAACTGTTTTTT
few	TRBV29-1	TRBJ2-7	-	CSVARALVHEQYF	TGCAGCGTTGCCAGGGCTCTAGTCCACGAGCAGTACTTC
many	TRBV11-2	TRBJ1-5	-	CARTLRQGRNQPQHF	TGTGCCAGGACACTCAGGCAGGGTAGGAATCAGCCCCAGCATTTT
few	TRBV6-5	TRBJ2-1	TRBD2	CVSSTLLAGVSYNEQFF	TGTGTCAGCAGTACTTTACTAGCGGGAGTCTCCTACAATGAGCAGTTCTTC
-	TRBV6-2/TRBV6-3	TRBJ2-1	TRBD2	CASSKTSGYNEHFF	TGTGCCAGCAGTAAAACTAGCGGTTACAATGAGCACTTCTTC
-	TRBV12-3/TRBV12-4	TRBJ1-2	-	CASSLGPRGAGYGYTF	TGTGCCAGCAGTTTAGGCCCCAGGGGCGCTGGCTATGGCTACACCTTC
-	TRBV7-9	TRBJ2-7	-	CASSPERNYDQYF	TGTGCCAGCAGCCCCGAGCGGAACTACGATCAGTACTTC
few	TRBV28	TRBJ2-3	-	CASSSIADTQYF	TGTGCCAGCAGCTCGATCGCAGATACGCAGTATTTT
-	TRBV12-3/TRBV12-4	TRBJ2-5	TRBD2	CASSPPGLAAETQYF	TGTGCCAGCAGCCCTCCGGGACTAGCGGCGGAGACCCAGTACTTC
-	TRBV29-1	TRBJ2-1	-	CSAGRQGTSEQFF	TGCAGCGCCGGAAGGCAGGGAACCAGTGAGCAGTTCTTC
-	TRBV4-2	TRBJ2-2	-	CASSRSWGSDTGKLFF	TGCGCCAGCAGCCGTTCGTGGGGCTCGGACACCGGGAAGCTGTTTTTT